Listed below are T cell receptor beta chains from one sample, sequenced in a study of cytomegalovirus exposure and HLA in healthy donors. Profiled with immunoSEQ multiplex PCR; TCRdb holds only in-frame clones, not every one. There are over 150,000 clones in the sample; more than 80% occur only once, and around 14% lies in the top ten. Input material: PBMCs. Receptors were obtained from a woman aged 45-60 years in good health and CMV-seronegative. Each CDR3 is given with its conserved first and last residue. The D gene is left open where the match is weak.

d_call	j_call	v_call	cdr3_aa
NA	TRBJ2-5	TRBV11-2	CASSLHYRAEGRETQYF
NA	TRBJ2-2	TRBV6-1	CASSSGTPGPGELFF
NA	TRBJ2-3	TRBV14	CASSQDWGSDTQYF
NA	TRBJ2-1	TRBV21-1	CASSFQRCEQFF
NA	TRBJ2-3	TRBV18	CASSRGRTDTQYF
TRBD2	TRBJ2-7	TRBV5-8	CAVGGRENVFYEQYF
TRBD1	TRBJ1-2	TRBV6-6	CASSYTTGVGYTF
NA	TRBJ2-7	TRBV21-1	CASSPGPGTPDSYEQYF
TRBD1	TRBJ1-6	TRBV30	CAWRGTGGDSPLHF
TRBD1	TRBJ2-7	TRBV7-2	CASSQLRQGSYEQYF
TRBD1	TRBJ1-4	TRBV9	CASSAGQDNEKLFF
TRBD1	TRBJ2-1	TRBV15	CATSRGQSRDSYNEQFF
NA	TRBJ1-1	TRBV5-6	CASKSTIPGEAFF
NA	TRBJ2-5	TRBV6-6	CASNRGGETQYF
NA	TRBJ2-3	TRBV9	CASSVGQTGTQYF
NA	TRBJ1-2	TRBV7-2	CASSPTRNYGYTF
NA	TRBJ2-3	TRBV6-6	CASRYGQSRDTQYF
NA	TRBJ2-7	TRBV12-5	CASGLVSDISGGATYEQYF
NA	TRBJ2-3	TRBV5-1	CASSGGITDTQYF
TRBD2	TRBJ2-2	TRBV6-6	CASRIAGANTGELFF
TRBD1	TRBJ1-6	TRBV7-2	CASSPVGQRGQGFNSPLHF
NA	TRBJ1-1	TRBV27	CASSGAENTEAFF
TRBD1	TRBJ2-1	TRBV11-2	CASSLDRDRGYNEQFF
TRBD1	TRBJ2-2	TRBV6-1	CASTGTGFYTGELFF
TRBD1	TRBJ1-3	TRBV7-7	CASSPGTGRSGNTIYF